Sequencing of this TCR beta chain was carried out in a study of blood T cell repertoires in COVID-19. Study at large: The origin of the acute and convalescent COVID-19 samples was the United States, Italy and Spain. From T cells, B-cell-depleted T cells, or PBMCs came the material, which was cDNA or gDNA.

The CDR3 consists of 15 residues. The V gene end was trimmed by 3 bases and the J gene end by 0 bases; junction bases not matched to a gene: 3. Germline V gene sequence: CDR1 WNHNN, CDR2 SYGVQD (reference sequence). Authors' data handling: Researchers report that nucleated cell counts were estimated from reference gene primer amplification. Only in-frame clones appear in the TCRdb table, and some are missing; sequencing was by immunoSEQ multiplex PCR. Clonal size and the V and J genes are those of that table, whereas D and trimming came from the DNA. This sample has about 38,000 clones, with roughly 74% found just once.

The specimen was peripheral blood. The chain carries TRBV10-1 and TRBJ2-3; 7 positions match TRBD1. This TCR derives from a man in his 70s with COVID-19, enrolled during active disease. Written as DNA, the CDR3 is TGCGCCAGCAGTGAACAGGGGTCCAGCACAGATACGCAGTATTTT. Amino acid sequence: CASSEQGSSTDTQYF.